The 9 T cell receptor beta chains in this list originate from one sample, sequenced in a study of blood T cell repertoires in COVID-19 (dated by TCRdb to about 2020). The library was built by means of the immunoSEQ multiplex PCR assay. The table was pulled from immuneACCESS by TCRdb, which kept in-frame rearrangements only. Such tables lose some clones; where checked, under half of the loss comes from unresolved V genes, and the rest has no known cause. Here the sample has some 42,000 clones; about 91% occur a single time. Together, the top ten hold roughly 3.7% of the sample. The sample comprised peripheral blood. The source of these receptors is a human donor in a cohort sampled during active COVID-19.

This clone was found a few times. The chain carries TRBV7-9 and TRBJ1-1, with D unclear. V was cut by 5 bases and J by 3 bases, with 10 bases left in between. The germline V gene encodes CDR1 SEHNR and CDR2 FQNEAQ (reference sequence). The CDR3 spans 13 residues. CDR3: CASSLFLDTEAFF. As DNA, the CDR3 is TGTGCCAGCAGCCTTTTCCTTGACACTGAAGCTTTCTTT. The entire variable domain, with the rest obtained from reference TRBV7-9 and TRBJ1-1, is as follows: DTGVSQNPRHKITKRGQNVTFRCDPISEHNRLYWYRQTLGQGPEFLTYFQNEAQLEKSRLLSDRFSAERPKGSFSTLEIQRTEQGDSAMYLCASSLFLDTEAFFGQGTRLTVV.

The J gene is TRBJ2-3, the V gene TRBV19; 11 bases agree with TRBD2. The CDR3 consists of 15 residues. V shed 3 bases, J shed 6 bases, and the junction held 5 bases outside the gene matches. Germline V gives CDR1 LNHDA, CDR2 SQIVND (reference sequence). Here the CDR3 reads CASSILAGGSDTQYF. The CDR3 DNA reads as TGTGCCAGTAGTATCCTAGCGGGGGGTTCCGATACGCAGTATTTT.

The chain has TRBV5-1 and TRBJ1-4; maybe TRBD1 (6 bases). Trimming shortened V by 6 bases and J by 4 bases, and 10 bases separated the two germline ends. This CDR3 is 13 amino acids long. The germline V gene encodes CDR1 SGHRS and CDR2 YFSETQ. Here the CDR3 reads CASNGGVNEKLFF. The CDR3 region has the DNA TGCGCCAGCAATGGGGGCGTTAATGAAAAACTGTTTTTT. Complete variable domain (other parts from reference TRBV5-1 and TRBJ1-4): KAGVTQTPRYLIKTRGQQVTLSCSPISGHRSVSWYQQTPGQGLQFLFEYFSETQRNKGNFPGRFSGRQFSNSRSEMNVSTLELGDSALYLCASNGGVNEKLFFGSGTQLSVL.

The rearrangement joins TRBV19 to TRBJ2-1; 7 bases are shared with TRBD2. CDR1 is LNHDA and CDR2 is SQIVND in the germline V gene (reference sequence). This CDR3 comprises 15 residues. The ends lost 2 bases at V and 4 bases at J; junction bases unmatched: 5. In DNA form, the CDR3 reads TGTGCCAGTAGTATAACCCTAGCGGCGTACAATGAGCAGTTCTTC. Amino acids: CASSITLAAYNEQFF.

The chain combines TRBV3-1 (or the pseudogene TRBV3-2) with TRBJ2-5; 12 nucleotides match TRBD2. CDR3 size: 18 residues. The junction had 10 bases not matched to a gene; V was cut back by 0 bases and J by 5 bases. The germline CDR1 and CDR2 sequences are LGHDT and YNNKEL (reference sequence). In DNA form, the CDR3 reads TGTGCCAGCAGCCAAGAGCTAGCGGGAGGGCCGATAGGCGAGACCCAGTACTTC. Protein product: CASSQELAGGPIGETQYF.

This clone was detected only a few times. The chain carries TRBV4-2 and TRBJ1-2; the D is unclear. Germline assignment: CDR1 LGHNA and CDR2 YNFKEQ. Deletions cut 0 bases from V and 2 bases from J, with 10 bases between. The CDR3 extends over 15 amino acids. Here the CDR3 reads CASSQEATGNYGYTF. In DNA, the CDR3 is TGTGCCAGCAGCCAAGAAGCGACGGGGAACTATGGCTACACCTTC.

This clone has just a few counts. The chain couples TRBV5-1 to TRBJ1-4; D is ambiguous. The CDR3 sequence is 14 residues long. V lost 0 bases and J 8 bases, leaving 11 bases between the germline ends. From germline, CDR1 is SGHRS and CDR2 YFSETQ. The CDR3 sequence: CASSLDGMEEKLFF. The CDR3 region has the DNA TGCGCCAGCAGCTTGGACGGCATGGAGGAAAAACTGTTTTTT.

V and J are TRBV28 and TRBJ1-6; 7 bases align to TRBD1. This CDR3 is 15 amino acids long. Germline trimming cut 6 bases from V and 6 bases from J; bases unmatched to any gene: 8. The germline CDR1 and CDR2 sequences are MDHEN and SYDVKM. The DNA of the CDR3 is TGTGCCAGCAGGTACCGCAGGGGGGCTAATTCACCCCTCCACTTT. The encoded protein is CASRYRRGANSPLHF. Combining the CDR3 with reference TRBV28 and TRBJ1-6 gives the whole variable domain DVKVTQSSRYLVKRTGEKVFLECVQDMDHENMFWYRQDPGLGLRLIYFSYDVKMKEKGDIPEGYSVSREKKERFSLILESASTNQTSMYLCASRYRRGANSPLHFGNGTRLTVT.

The chain has TRBV5-5 and TRBJ1-5, with D possibly TRBD1 on 5 matching bases. Trimming took off 7 bases at V and 0 bases at J, with 20 bases between the two ends. The V gene's germline CDR1 is SGHKS and CDR2 YYEKEE (reference sequence). The CDR3 has 17 residues. CDR3 in DNA: TGTGCCAGCTCGCCTTTCGTACAGGAGAATAGCAATCAGCCCCAGCATTTT. Translating gives CASSPFVQENSNQPQHF.